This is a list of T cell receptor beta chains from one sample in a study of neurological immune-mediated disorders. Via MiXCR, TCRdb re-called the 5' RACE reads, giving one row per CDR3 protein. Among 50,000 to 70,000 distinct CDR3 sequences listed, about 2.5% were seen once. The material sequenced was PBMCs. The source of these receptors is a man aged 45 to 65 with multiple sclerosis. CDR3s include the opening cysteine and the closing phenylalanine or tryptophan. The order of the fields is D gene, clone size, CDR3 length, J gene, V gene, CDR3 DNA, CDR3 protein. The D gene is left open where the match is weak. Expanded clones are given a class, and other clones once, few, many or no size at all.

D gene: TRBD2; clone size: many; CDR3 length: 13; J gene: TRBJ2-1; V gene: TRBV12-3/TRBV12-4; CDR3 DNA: TGTGCCAGCAGTTTCGCGGGGGTCAATGAGCAGTTCTTC; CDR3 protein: CASSFAGVNEQFF
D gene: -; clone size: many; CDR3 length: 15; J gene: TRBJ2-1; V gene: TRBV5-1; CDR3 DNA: TGCGCCAGCAGCTTAACGGGGCCCATATACAATGAGCAGTTCTTC; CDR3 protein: CASSLTGPIYNEQFF
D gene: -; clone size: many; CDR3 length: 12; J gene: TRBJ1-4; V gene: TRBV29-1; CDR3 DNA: TGCAGCGTAAGGCAGGGGCCTGAAAAACTGTTTTTT; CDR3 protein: CSVRQGPEKLFF
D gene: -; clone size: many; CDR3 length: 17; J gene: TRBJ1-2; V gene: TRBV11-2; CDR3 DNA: TGTGCCAGCAGCTTAGACCTTGGGGCCCGTCGGATAATAGGCTACACCTTC; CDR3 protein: CASSLDLGARRIIGYTF
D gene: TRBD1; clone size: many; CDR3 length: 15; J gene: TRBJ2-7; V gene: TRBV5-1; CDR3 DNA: TGCGCCAGCAGCTTGGGAGGACAGGCCAACTACGAGCAGTACTTC; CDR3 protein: CASSLGGQANYEQYF
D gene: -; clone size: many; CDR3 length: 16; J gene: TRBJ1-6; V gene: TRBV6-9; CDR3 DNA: TGTGCCAGCAGTTATTTCATTGGGTTAGTGAATTCACCCCTCCACTTT; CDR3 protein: CASSYFIGLVNSPLHF
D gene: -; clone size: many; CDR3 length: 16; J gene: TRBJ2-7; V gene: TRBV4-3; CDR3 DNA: TGCGCCAGCAGCCAAGATGGGGCGGGGAGCTCCTACGAGCAGTACTTC; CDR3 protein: CASSQDGAGSSYEQYF
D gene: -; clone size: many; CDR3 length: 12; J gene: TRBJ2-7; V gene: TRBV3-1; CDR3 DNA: TGTGCCAGCAGCCCGGGACCGGGCGAGCAGTACTTC; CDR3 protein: CASSPGPGEQYF
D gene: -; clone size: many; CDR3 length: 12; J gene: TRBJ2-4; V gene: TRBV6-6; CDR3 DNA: TGTGCCAGCAGCCCTGGTTTGAACATTCAGTACTTC; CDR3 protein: CASSPGLNIQYF
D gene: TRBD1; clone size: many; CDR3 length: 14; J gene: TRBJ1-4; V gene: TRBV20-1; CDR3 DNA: TGCAGTGCTAGAACCGGGACAGGGAGTGAAAAACTGTTTTTT; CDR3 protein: CSARTGTGSEKLFF
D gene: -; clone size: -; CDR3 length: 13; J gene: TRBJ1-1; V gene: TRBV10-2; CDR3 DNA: TGCGCCAGCAGTGAACAGGGTGGTACTGAAGCTTTCTTT; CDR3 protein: CASSEQGGTEAFF
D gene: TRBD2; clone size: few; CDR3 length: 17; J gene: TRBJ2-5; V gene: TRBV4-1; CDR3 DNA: TGCGCCAGTAGCCCCGACGGCGCGGGGGGGATTCGGGAGACCCAGTACTTC; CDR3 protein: CASSPDGAGGIRETQYF
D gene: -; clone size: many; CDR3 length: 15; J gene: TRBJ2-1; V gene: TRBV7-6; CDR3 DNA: TGTGCCAGCAGCTTACAGGGGAGCTCCTACAATGAGCAGTTCTTC; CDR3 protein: CASSLQGSSYNEQFF
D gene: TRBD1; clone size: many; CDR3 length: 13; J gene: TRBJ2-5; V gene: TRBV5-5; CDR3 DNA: TGTGCCAGCAGCTATCAGGCAGGGGGGACCCAGTACTTC; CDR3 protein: CASSYQAGGTQYF
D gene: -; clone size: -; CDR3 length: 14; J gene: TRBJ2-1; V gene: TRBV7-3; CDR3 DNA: TGTGCCAGCAGCGTTCTCGAGCAGGCCAATGAGCAGTTCTTC; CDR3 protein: CASSVLEQANEQFF
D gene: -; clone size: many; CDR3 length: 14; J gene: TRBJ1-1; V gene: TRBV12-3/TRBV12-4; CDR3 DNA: TGTGCCAGCACCGCCCTCAGGGAGAACACTGAAGCTTTCTTT; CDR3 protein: CASTALRENTEAFF
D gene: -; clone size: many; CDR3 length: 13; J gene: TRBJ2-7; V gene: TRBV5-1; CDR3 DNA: TGCGCCAGCAGCTTACGGCAGGGTGACGAGCAGTACTTC; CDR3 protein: CASSLRQGDEQYF
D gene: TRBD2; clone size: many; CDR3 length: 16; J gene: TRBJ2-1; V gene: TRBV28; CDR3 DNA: TGTGCCAGCAGCACCCGACTAGCGGGGGGGTACAATGAGCAGTTCTTC; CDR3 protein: CASSTRLAGGYNEQFF
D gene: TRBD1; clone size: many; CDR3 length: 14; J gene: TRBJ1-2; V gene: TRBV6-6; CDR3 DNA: TGTGCCAGCAGTTACGGCGACAGGGTCGATGGCTACACCTTC; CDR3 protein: CASSYGDRVDGYTF
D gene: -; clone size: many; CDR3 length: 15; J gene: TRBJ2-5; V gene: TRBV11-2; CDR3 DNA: TGTGCCAGCAGCTTAGGTCTAAGGGGGGAAGAGACCCAGTACTTC; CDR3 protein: CASSLGLRGEETQYF
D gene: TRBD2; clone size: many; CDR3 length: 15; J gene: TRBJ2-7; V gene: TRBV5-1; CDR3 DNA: TGCGCCAGCAGCTTGGAGGTTGCGGGGGGCTACGAGCAGTACTTC; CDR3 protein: CASSLEVAGGYEQYF
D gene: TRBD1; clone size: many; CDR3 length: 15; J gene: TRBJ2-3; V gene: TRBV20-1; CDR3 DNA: TGCAGTGCTAGAATAGGGGGCGATAGCACAGATACGCAGTATTTT; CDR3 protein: CSARIGGDSTDTQYF
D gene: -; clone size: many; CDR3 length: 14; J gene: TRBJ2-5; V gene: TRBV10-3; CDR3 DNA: TGTGCCATCAGTGAAATAGTTGGACAAGAGACCCAGTACTTC; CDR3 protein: CAISEIVGQETQYF
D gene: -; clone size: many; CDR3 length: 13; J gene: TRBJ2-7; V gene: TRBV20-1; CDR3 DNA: TGCAGTGCTAGAGGTTTAGGGATCGACGAGCAGTACTTC; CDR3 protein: CSARGLGIDEQYF
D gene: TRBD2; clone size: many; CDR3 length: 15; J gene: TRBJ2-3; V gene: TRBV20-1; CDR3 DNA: TGCAGTGCCCGGGGACTAGCGGTTAGCACAGATACGCAGTATTTT; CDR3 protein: CSARGLAVSTDTQYF
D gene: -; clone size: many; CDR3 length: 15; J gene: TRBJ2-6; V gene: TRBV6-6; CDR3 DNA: TGTGCCAGCTCTTCCTATCACTCTGGGGCCAACGTCCTGACTTTC; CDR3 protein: CASSSYHSGANVLTF
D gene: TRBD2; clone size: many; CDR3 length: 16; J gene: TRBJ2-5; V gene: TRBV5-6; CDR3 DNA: TGTGCCAGCAGCCCTACTAGCGGGGCTATGGGGGAGACCCAGTACTTC; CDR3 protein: CASSPTSGAMGETQYF
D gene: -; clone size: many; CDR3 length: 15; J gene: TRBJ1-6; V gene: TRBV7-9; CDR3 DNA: TGTGCCAGCAGCTTAAGCACAGGGAATAATTCACCCCTCCACTTT; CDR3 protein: CASSLSTGNNSPLHF
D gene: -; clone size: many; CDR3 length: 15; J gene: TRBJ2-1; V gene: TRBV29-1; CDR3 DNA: TGCAGCGCCGGCGACAGAGGAAATCTCTACAATGAGCAGTTCTTC; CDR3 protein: CSAGDRGNLYNEQFF
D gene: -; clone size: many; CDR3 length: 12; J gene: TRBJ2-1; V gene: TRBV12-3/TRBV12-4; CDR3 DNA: TGTGCCAGCAGTCCCAAGGGGTATGAGCAGTTCTTC; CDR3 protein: CASSPKGYEQFF
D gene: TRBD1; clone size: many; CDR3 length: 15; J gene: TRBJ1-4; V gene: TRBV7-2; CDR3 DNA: TGTGCCAGCAGCGGATTACAGGGGATTAGGGAAAAACTGTTTTTT; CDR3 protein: CASSGLQGIREKLFF
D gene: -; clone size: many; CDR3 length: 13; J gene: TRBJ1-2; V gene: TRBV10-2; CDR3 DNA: TGCGCCAGCAGTCCGGGAGGGGACTATGGCTACACCTTC; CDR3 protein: CASSPGGDYGYTF
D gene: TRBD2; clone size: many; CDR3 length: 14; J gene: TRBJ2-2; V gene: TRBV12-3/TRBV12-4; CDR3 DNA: TGTGCCAGCAGCGGGGGGGCGAACACCGGGGAGCTGTTTTTT; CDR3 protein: CASSGGANTGELFF
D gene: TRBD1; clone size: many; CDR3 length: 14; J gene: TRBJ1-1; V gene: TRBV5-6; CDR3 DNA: TGTGCCAGCAGCATGAGACAGGGGGGAGGTGAGGCTTTCTTT; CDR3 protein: CASSMRQGGGEAFF
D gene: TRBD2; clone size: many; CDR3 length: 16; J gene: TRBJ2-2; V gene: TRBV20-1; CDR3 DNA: TGCAGTGCTAGAGGGGCGGGGGGCCCCGTGGCCGGGGAGCTGTTTTTT; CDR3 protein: CSARGAGGPVAGELFF
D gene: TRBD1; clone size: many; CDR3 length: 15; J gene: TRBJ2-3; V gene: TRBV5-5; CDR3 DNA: TGTGCCAGCAGCTCGGACAGGGTAGGGACAGATACGCAGTATTTT; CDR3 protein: CASSSDRVGTDTQYF
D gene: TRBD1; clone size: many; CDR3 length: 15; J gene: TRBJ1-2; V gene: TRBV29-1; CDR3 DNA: TGCAGCGTTGAAGGGCTACAGGGGTTCGACTATGGCTACACCTTC; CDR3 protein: CSVEGLQGFDYGYTF
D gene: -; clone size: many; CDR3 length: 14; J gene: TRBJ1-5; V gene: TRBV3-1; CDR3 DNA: TGTGCCAGCAGCCAGGGCCGGGGTAATCAGCCCCAGCATTTT; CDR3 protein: CASSQGRGNQPQHF
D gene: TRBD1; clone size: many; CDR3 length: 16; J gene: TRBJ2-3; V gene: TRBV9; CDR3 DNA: TGTGCCAGCAGCCCACGGACAGGGACTAGCACAGATACGCAGTATTTT; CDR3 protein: CASSPRTGTSTDTQYF
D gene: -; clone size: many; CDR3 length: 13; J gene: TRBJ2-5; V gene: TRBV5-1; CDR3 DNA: TGCGCCAGCAGCTTGGAACAGGTCCAGACCCAGTACTTC; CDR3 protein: CASSLEQVQTQYF
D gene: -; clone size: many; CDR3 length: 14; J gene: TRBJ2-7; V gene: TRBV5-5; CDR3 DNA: TGTGCCAGCAGCTTACGGACAGAGGCCTACGAGCAGTACTTC; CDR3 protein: CASSLRTEAYEQYF
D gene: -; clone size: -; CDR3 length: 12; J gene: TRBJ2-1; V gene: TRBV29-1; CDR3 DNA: TGCAGCGTTGAAGTAGGCCGCAATGAGCAGTTCTTC; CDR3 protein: CSVEVGRNEQFF
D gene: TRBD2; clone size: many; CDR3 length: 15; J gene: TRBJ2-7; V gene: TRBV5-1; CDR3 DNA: TGCGCCAGCAGCCCGAGACTAGCGGGGGGAAACGAGCAGTACTTC; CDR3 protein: CASSPRLAGGNEQYF
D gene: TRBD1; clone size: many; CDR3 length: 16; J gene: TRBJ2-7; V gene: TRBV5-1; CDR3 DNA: TGCGCCAGCAGCTTGCAGGAGACAGGGTGGACCTACGAGCAGTACTTC; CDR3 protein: CASSLQETGWTYEQYF
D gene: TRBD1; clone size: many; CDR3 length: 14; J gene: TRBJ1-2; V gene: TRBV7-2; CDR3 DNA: TGTGCCAGCAGTCAGAACAGGGGCGCTTATGGCTACACCTTC; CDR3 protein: CASSQNRGAYGYTF
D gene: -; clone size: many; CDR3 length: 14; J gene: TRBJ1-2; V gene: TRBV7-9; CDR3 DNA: TGTGCCAGCAGCCTACCGACAGGTGGCTATGGCTACACCTTC; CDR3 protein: CASSLPTGGYGYTF
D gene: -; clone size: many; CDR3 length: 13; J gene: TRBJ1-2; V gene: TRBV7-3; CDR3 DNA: TGTGCCAGCAGCCCTGACAATAACTATGGCTACACCTTC; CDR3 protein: CASSPDNNYGYTF
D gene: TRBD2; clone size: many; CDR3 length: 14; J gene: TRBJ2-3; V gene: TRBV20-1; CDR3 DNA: TGCAGTGCTAGCGGGGGGGCGGTCACAGATACGCAGTATTTT; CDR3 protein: CSASGGAVTDTQYF
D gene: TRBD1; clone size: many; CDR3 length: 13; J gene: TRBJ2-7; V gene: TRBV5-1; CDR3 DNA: TGCGCCAGCAGCTCGACAGGGTGGAGCGAGCAGTACTTC; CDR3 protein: CASSSTGWSEQYF
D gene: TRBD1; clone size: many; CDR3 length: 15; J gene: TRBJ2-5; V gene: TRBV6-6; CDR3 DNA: TGTGCCAGCAGTTACCCCGGGACAGGGAAAGAGACCCAGTACTTC; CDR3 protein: CASSYPGTGKETQYF
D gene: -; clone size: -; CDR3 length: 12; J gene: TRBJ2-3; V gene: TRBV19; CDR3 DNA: TGTGCCAGTAGGGCAACTGGAGATACGCAGTATTTT; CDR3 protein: CASRATGDTQYF
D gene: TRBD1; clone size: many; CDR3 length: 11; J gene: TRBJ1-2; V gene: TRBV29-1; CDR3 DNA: TGCAGCGTTGTACAGGGGAATGGCTACACCTTC; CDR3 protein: CSVVQGNGYTF
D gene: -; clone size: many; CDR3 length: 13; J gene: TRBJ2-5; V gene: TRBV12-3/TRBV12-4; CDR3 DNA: TGTGCCAGCAGTTTAGAGGGAAGAGAGACCCAGTACTTC; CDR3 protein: CASSLEGRETQYF
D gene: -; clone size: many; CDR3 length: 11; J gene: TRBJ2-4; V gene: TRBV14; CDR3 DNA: TGTGCCACAGCCGGGAAAAACATTCAGTACTTC; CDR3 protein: CATAGKNIQYF
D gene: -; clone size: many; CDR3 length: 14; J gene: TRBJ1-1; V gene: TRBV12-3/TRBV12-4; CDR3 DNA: TGTGCCAGCAGTTTCGACAGCATGAACACTGAAGCTTTCTTT; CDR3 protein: CASSFDSMNTEAFF
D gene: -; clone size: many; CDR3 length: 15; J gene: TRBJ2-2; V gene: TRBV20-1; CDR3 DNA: TGCAGTGCTAGAGGTTCTAACGCGAACACCGGGGAGCTGTTTTTT; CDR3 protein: CSARGSNANTGELFF
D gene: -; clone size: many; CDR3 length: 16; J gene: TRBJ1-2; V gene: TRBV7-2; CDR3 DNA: TGTGCCAGCAGCTTAGTGTCAGCTAGGGCTAACTATGGCTACACCTTC; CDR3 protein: CASSLVSARANYGYTF
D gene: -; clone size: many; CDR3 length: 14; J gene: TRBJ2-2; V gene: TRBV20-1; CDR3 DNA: TGCAGTGCTAGGGGCCAGGGGGGCACCGGGGAGCTGTTTTTT; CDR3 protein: CSARGQGGTGELFF